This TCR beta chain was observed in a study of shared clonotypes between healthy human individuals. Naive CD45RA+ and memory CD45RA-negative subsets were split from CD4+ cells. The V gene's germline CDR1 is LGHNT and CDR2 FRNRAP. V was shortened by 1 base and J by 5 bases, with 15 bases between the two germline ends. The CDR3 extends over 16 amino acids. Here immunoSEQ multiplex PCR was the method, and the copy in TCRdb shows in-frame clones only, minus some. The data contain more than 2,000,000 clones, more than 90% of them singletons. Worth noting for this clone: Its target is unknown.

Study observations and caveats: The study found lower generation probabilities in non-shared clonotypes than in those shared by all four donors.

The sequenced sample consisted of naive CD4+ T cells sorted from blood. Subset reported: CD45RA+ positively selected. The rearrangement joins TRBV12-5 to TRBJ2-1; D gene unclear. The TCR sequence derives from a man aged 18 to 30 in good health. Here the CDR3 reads CASGLAAGIRDNEQFF. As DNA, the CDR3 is TGTGCTAGTGGTTTGGCAGCAGGAATTAGGGACAATGAGCAGTTCTTC.